The T cell receptor (beta chain) under discussion was sequenced for a study of shared clonotypes between healthy human individuals. Study results and limitations: Clonotype sharing among the donors was expected to vary with sequencing depth. Clonotypes not shared had lower generation probabilities than those common to all four donors.

In the original workflow: Owing to the provision of junction-only sequences devoid of quality scores by immunoSEQ, filtering differed. TCRdb keeps only in-frame clones here, not all; method: immunoSEQ multiplex PCR. V and J calls and clone size are given by that table; D and trimming were obtained from the DNA. The sample lists over a million clones; roughly 70% were seen once. Germline loops: CDR1 SQVTM, CDR2 ANQGSEA. Trimming pared 4 bases from V and 0 bases from J, leaving 10 bases between. The CDR3 sequence is 15 residues long. As regards this clone: The antigen remains unidentified.

The chain uses TRBV29-1 and TRBJ2-6; D perhaps matches TRBD2 (5 bases). This receptor was taken from a man in his late teens or twenties in good health. The sample taken for sequencing was memory CD4+ T cells sorted from blood. Sample subset: CD45RA-negative fraction. The CDR3 protein is CSVGGVFSGANVLTF. In DNA, the CDR3 is TGCAGCGTTGGGGGAGTCTTCTCTGGGGCCAACGTCCTGACTTTC.